The 27 T cell receptor beta chains presented below share a single source sample, sequenced in a study of cytomegalovirus exposure and HLA in healthy donors. The assay was immunoSEQ multiplex PCR, and TCRdb's table has in-frame clones only and misses some. The repertoire includes approximately 220,000 clones, about 86% of them detected once, and about 3% sits in the top ten. The sample comprised PBMCs. These receptors came from a young man in good health and CMV-seronegative.

The rearrangement uses TRBV19 and TRBJ2-2; 10 nucleotides align to TRBD2. Unmatched junction bases numbered 6, after V lost 7 bases and J lost 1 base. The length of the CDR3 is 16 residues. Germline CDR1 and CDR2: LNHDA and SQIVND (reference sequence). The CDR3 DNA reads TGTGCCAGTACCGGACTAGCGGAGAGGAACACCGGGGAGCTGTTTTTT. Its translation is CASTGLAERNTGELFF. Full variable domain (remainder filled in from reference TRBV19 and TRBJ2-2): DGGITQSPKYLFRKEGQNVTLSCEQNLNHDAMYWYRQDPGQGLRLIYYSQIVNDFQKGDIAEGYSVSREKKESFPLTVTSAQKNPTAFYLCASTGLAERNTGELFFGEGSRLTVL.

The chain recombines TRBV4-1 with TRBJ1-5; 7 nucleotides line up with TRBD1. The CDR3 extends over 17 amino acids. V was pared by 3 bases and J by 3 bases, with 11 bases of the junction left unmatched. The germline V gene encodes CDR1 MGHRA and CDR2 YSYEKL. CDR3 loop: CASSHATGVGINQPQHF. For the CDR3, the DNA is TGCGCCAGCAGCCATGCTACAGGGGTGGGCATCAATCAGCCCCAGCATTTT.

The V call is TRBV21-1, the J call TRBJ2-7; the table gives TRBD2 as D, unverified against the DNA. TRBV21-1 is marked as a pseudogene. The CDR3 is 19 residues long. The CDR3 protein is CASSKEPTSGGFSSYEQYF. The DNA for the CDR3 is TGTGCCAGCAGCAAAGAACCGACTAGCGGGGGGTTCAGCTCCTACGAGCAGTACTTC.

J is TRBJ2-6 and V is TRBV5-6; 9 bases fit TRBD1. J was trimmed by 11 bases and V by 3 bases; bases with no gene match: 9. This CDR3 spans 15 amino acids. CDR1 and CDR2 (germline): SGHDT, YYEEEE. In DNA form, the CDR3 reads TGTGCCAGCAGCTCGATCCGGGACAGGGAAGACGTCCTGACTTTC. Amino acids: CASSSIRDREDVLTF.

The rearrangement joins TRBV11-3 to TRBJ2-1; 8 bases map to TRBD2. CDR3 length: 15 residues. Trimming cost V 2 bases and J 5 bases; bases outside gene matches: 5. CDR1 SGHNT and CDR2 YENEEA come from the germline V gene. CDR3 in amino acids: CASSLSSGRNNEQFF. CDR3 in DNA: TGTGCCAGCAGCTTATCAAGCGGGAGAAACAATGAGCAGTTCTTC.

V is TRBV30 and J is TRBJ2-3; 7 positions agree with TRBD2. This CDR3 contains 12 residues. V dropped 4 bases and J dropped 14; count of bases not matched to a gene: 12. Germline V gives CDR1 GTSNPN, CDR2 SVGIG (reference sequence). The CDR3: CAWTGPGLRLYF. The DNA for the CDR3 is TGTGCCTGGACGGGCCCGGGACTAAGGCTGTATTTT.

The chain links TRBV7-2 to TRBJ2-2, with D maybe TRBD2 (6 bases). CDR1 is SGHTA, CDR2 FQGNSA, per germline. The length of the CDR3 is 14 residues. V was cut by 2 bases and J by 6 bases, with 10 bases left in between. CDR3 region: CASSLIGGAGELFF. The DNA of the CDR3 is TGTGCCAGCAGCTTAATCGGGGGAGCCGGGGAGCTGTTTTTT.

CDR3 protein: CASSPRRLGQLNTEAFF. CDR3 in DNA: TGTGCCAGCAGCCCTAGGCGGTTAGGACAGCTGAACACTGAAGCTTTCTTT. The J gene is TRBJ1-1, the V gene TRBV7-9; D is possibly TRBD1 (6 bases). Germline-derived CDR1 and CDR2 are SEHNR and FQNEAQ (reference sequence). With 5 bases removed from V and 0 bases from J, the gap between germline ends came to 19 bases. The CDR3 consists of 17 residues.

The chain has TRBV6-5 and TRBJ2-7; D is possibly TRBD2 (7 bases). The CDR3 is made up of 13 amino acids. Germline CDR1 reads MNHEY; CDR2 reads SVGAGI. V shed 4 bases and J shed 6 bases, with 13 bases lying between them. CDR3 coding DNA: TGTGCCAGCAGTTGGGGAGGGGGTGGCGAGCAGTACTTC. This sequence encodes CASSWGGGGEQYF.

A word on this clone: Other DNA sequences of this sample code for an identical CDR3. The chain joins TRBV5-1 to TRBJ2-3, with TRBD2 identical over 7 bases. The CDR3 consists of 15 residues. The germline CDR1 and CDR2 sequences are SGHRS and YFSETQ. Germline trimming cut 0 bases from V and 6 bases from J; bases unmatched to any gene: 7. The CDR3 nucleotides are TGCGCCAGCAGCTTGGCCGGACTAGAGGCGGATACGCAGTATTTT. This encodes CASSLAGLEADTQYF.

J is TRBJ2-2 and V is TRBV9, with D possibly TRBD2 on 6 matching bases. V was cut by 3 bases and J by 5 bases, with 20 bases left in between. Looked up from germline, CDR1 is SGDLS and CDR2 is YYNGEE. The CDR3 spans 17 residues. The CDR3 sequence is CASSARDFSGYTGELFF. CDR3 bases: TGTGCCAGCAGCGCCCGGGACTTTTCTGGATATACCGGGGAGCTGTTTTTT.

The V gene is TRBV28, the J gene TRBJ2-7; weak D call: TRBD1 (5 bases). This CDR3 is built from 13 residues. V dropped 8 bases and J dropped 2 bases, with 13 bases sitting between them. Germline V gene data show CDR1 as MDHEN and CDR2 as SYDVKM. The CDR3 here is CASLGQQAYEQYF. DNA of the CDR3: TGTGCCAGCTTGGGGCAGCAAGCCTACGAGCAGTACTTC.

This clone came up a few times. J is TRBJ2-1 and V is TRBV4-3; TRBD1 matches 10 bases. V trimming: 2 bases; J trimming: 8 bases; junction bases outside the gene matches: 12. CDR3 length: 17 amino acids. Germline CDR1 LGHNA, CDR2 YSLEER. The CDR3 DNA reads as TGCGCCAGCAGCCAACAGCCCCCGGGACAGGGGTGGGATGAGCAGTTCTTC. This sequence encodes CASSQQPPGQGWDEQFF.

The chain couples TRBV9 to TRBJ2-1, with 8 bases identical to TRBD2. This CDR3 comprises 17 residues. Per the germline V gene, CDR1 is SGDLS and CDR2 is YYNGEE. V lost 4 bases, J lost 8 bases, and 17 bases stayed unmatched. CDR3 in amino acids: CASSPRGMSGRFDEQFF. CDR3 DNA sequence: TGTGCCAGCAGCCCGAGGGGTATGAGCGGGAGATTTGATGAGCAGTTCTTC.

This chain uses TRBV5-1 with TRBJ2-7, with TRBD2 as a possible D gene (6 bases). The germline gives CDR1 SGHRS, CDR2 YFSETQ. This CDR3 is 14 amino acids long. The V and J ends lost 0 bases and 0 bases respectively, with 7 bases between them. The CDR3 region has the DNA TGCGCCAGCAGCTTGGTGGGGGGCTCCTACGAGCAGTACTTC. This sequence encodes CASSLVGGSYEQYF.

The chain uses TRBV28 and TRBJ1-2; TRBD1 aligns across 9 bases. The CDR3 is 17 amino acids. Trimming removed 5 bases from V and 7 bases from J; junction bases left unmatched: 17. CDR1 MDHEN and CDR2 SYDVKM come from the germline V gene. Here the CDR3 DNA reads TGTGCCAGCAGTACCCGGGACAGGGCCCCTATTTTGGTTGGCTACACCTTC. Its protein product is CASSTRDRAPILVGYTF.

The chain has TRBV6-1 and TRBJ1-1; D gene unclear. With 9 bases removed from V and 3 bases from J, the gap between germline ends came to 14 bases. In germline, CDR1 is MNHNS, CDR2 SASEGT. The CDR3 length is 13 residues. In DNA, the CDR3 is TGTGCCAGTCTGATCAACGGGTACACTGAAGCTTTCTTT. It translates to CASLINGYTEAFF.

The CDR3: CASSSGTGSSYEQYF. DNA of the CDR3: TGTGCCAGCAGCTCCGGGACAGGGAGCTCCTACGAGCAGTACTTC. This chain joins TRBV11-2 and TRBJ2-7; 9 bases line up with TRBD1. Germline V lookup: CDR1 SGHAT, CDR2 FQNNGV. This CDR3 is 15 amino acids long. J lost 0 bases, V lost 4 bases, and 4 bases had no gene match. Full variable domain (rest looked up from reference TRBV11-2 and TRBJ2-7): EAGVAQSPRYKIIEKRQSVAFWCNPISGHATLYWYQQILGQGPKLLIQFQNNGVVDDSQLPKDRFSAERLKGVDSTLKIQPAKLEDSAVYLCASSSGTGSSYEQYFGPGTRLTVT.

This clone came up once. V gene TRBV11-2 combines with J gene TRBJ2-3; D remains unclear. From germline, CDR1 is SGHAT and CDR2 FQNNGV. Trimming left V 5 bases short and J 3 bases short, with 6 bases between. The CDR3 is 12 amino acids. Here the CDR3 reads CASSPKTDTQYF. CDR3 DNA sequence: TGTGCCAGCAGCCCAAAAACAGATACGCAGTATTTT.

V usage is TRBV6-5 and J usage is TRBJ1-2, with unresolved D. V lost 5 bases, J lost 4 bases, and 11 bases lay in between. CDR1 MNHEY and CDR2 SVGAGI come from the germline V gene. There are 13 residues in the CDR3. CDR3 in DNA: TGTGCCAGCAGTCGCGGCCAGCCCTATGGCTACACCTTC. This sequence encodes CASSRGQPYGYTF.

As DNA, the CDR3 is TGCGCCAGCAGCTTGGACCAGGCGGGCTCCAATGAGCAGTTCTTC. Translating gives CASSLDQAGSNEQFF. The chain has TRBV5-1 and TRBJ2-1; D possibly corresponds to TRBD2 (5 bases). Trimming stripped 0 bases from V and 6 bases from J, with 13 bases between. Germline CDR1 is SGHRS and CDR2 is YFSETQ. The length of the CDR3 is 15 residues.

This chain connects TRBV28 to TRBJ2-3; 8 nucleotides align to TRBD2. Germline lookup yields CDR1 MDHEN and CDR2 SYDVKM. J gave up 2 bases and V 2 bases, and 3 bases lay outside the gene matches. CDR3 length: 15 residues. The CDR3 region is CASSLSGSVTDTQYF. The CDR3 DNA is TGTGCCAGCAGTTTAAGCGGGAGTGTCACAGATACGCAGTATTTT.

There are a few counts of this clone. This chain uses TRBV7-9 with TRBJ1-2, with 9 bases fitting TRBD1. The CDR3 extends over 15 amino acids. Germline CDR1 reads SEHNR; CDR2 reads FQNEAQ (reference sequence). Trimming took 1 base from V and 8 from J; bases not matched to a gene: 8. CDR3: CASSLDVGTGRGYTF. CDR3 bases: TGTGCCAGCAGCTTAGACGTCGGGACAGGGAGGGGCTACACCTTC.

This rearrangement joins TRBV19 to TRBJ1-1; 8 nucleotides match TRBD1. CDR3 length: 14 amino acids. V gave up 4 bases and J gave up 4 bases; unmatched junction bases: 5. Germline V gene sequence: CDR1 LNHDA, CDR2 SQIVND (reference sequence). The CDR3 loop reads CASSKQGVGTEAFF. The CDR3 DNA follows: TGTGCCAGTAGTAAACAGGGGGTGGGCACTGAAGCTTTCTTT. Looking up the rest from reference TRBV19 and TRBJ1-1 gives the full variable domain: DGGITQSPKYLFRKEGQNVTLSCEQNLNHDAMYWYRQDPGQGLRLIYYSQIVNDFQKGDIAEGYSVSREKKESFPLTVTSAQKNPTAFYLCASSKQGVGTEAFFGQGTRLTVV.

This clone is a singleton in its sample. The CDR3 region is CASSYSSQPVTGELFF. As DNA, the CDR3 is TGTGCCAGCAGTTACTCGAGTCAACCTGTCACCGGGGAGCTGTTTTTT. The V gene is TRBV6-5, the J gene TRBJ2-2; no definite D call. Trimming stripped 0 bases from V and 4 bases from J, with 12 bases between. Germline CDR1 and CDR2: MNHEY and SVGAGI. There are 16 residues in the CDR3.

The V gene is TRBV30, the J gene TRBJ1-2; D perhaps matches TRBD1 (5 bases). CDR1 GTSNPN and CDR2 SVGIG come from the germline V gene (reference sequence). V dropped 3 bases and J dropped 3 bases, with 11 bases sitting between them. CDR3 size: 13 residues. The DNA for the CDR3 is TGTGCCTGGAGCCCCCGGGGGGACTATGGCTACACCTTC. It codes for CAWSPRGDYGYTF.

This clone was recorded once. The chain recombines TRBV4-3 with TRBJ2-1; possible D gene TRBD2, 6 bases. CDR1 is LGHNA and CDR2 is YSLEER in the germline V gene. Trimming removed 1 base at V and 12 bases at J, with 25 bases between. The CDR3 is made up of 17 amino acids. As DNA, the CDR3 is TGCGCCAGCAGCCAAGCCTTTGGCGCAGTAATGAGGCGGGGGCAGTTCTTC. Translated, it gives CASSQAFGAVMRRGQFF.